This T cell receptor beta chain originates from a study of blood T cell repertoires in COVID-19. Study summary: Researchers got acute and convalescent COVID-19 samples from the United States, Italy and Spain. T cells, B-cell-depleted T cells, or PBMCs provided the cDNA or gDNA that served as material.

As handled by the study authors: Scientists estimated how many nucleated cells there were by amplifying reference gene primers. Only in-frame clones appear in the TCRdb table, and some are missing; sequencing was by immunoSEQ multiplex PCR. The V and J calls and clone size were taken over from that table, and D and trimming were inferred from the DNA. This sample has tens of thousands of clones, with about nine tenths found just once. The sequence was collected from a human donor in a cohort sampled during active COVID-19. Sequenced: peripheral blood.

The CDR3 nucleotides read TGTGCCAGTAGTGGGGCAGGGTCCTACAATGAGCAGTTCTTC. Its translation: CASSGAGSYNEQFF. The genes are TRBV19 and TRBJ2-1; possibly TRBD1 for D (5 bases). The V gene's germline CDR1 is LNHDA and CDR2 SQIVND (reference sequence). The V end was cut by 5 bases, the J end by 1 base, with 9 bases between. This CDR3 comprises 14 residues.